The clone carrying this T cell receptor (beta chain) was counted a few times. The antigen is not known. The gene symbols are mouse symbols. The record originates from a study of CD8+ T cells in alopecia areata. Study-level background: Skin grafts from roughly 6-13-month-old C3H/HeJ donors with spontaneous alopecia were placed on roughly 6-11-week-old female C3H/HeJ mice. Study conclusions and caveats: Sequencing of scalp samples also includes resident alphabeta T cells from normal skin. It was less clear whether patients shared TCRs than it was in mice, possibly because of HLA. Clonality was higher in lesional than normal scalp, especially in alopecia totalis/universalis.

Cell sorting was performed on pooled cutaneous lymph node cells with CD4, CD8alpha, NKG2D, NKG2ACE and other markers. Isolated RNA was reverse transcribed into cDNA used as the sequencing template. Repertoires were generated with immunoSEQ multiplex PCR, while TCRdb's copy carries only in-frame clones and drops some. The sample yields more than 250,000 clones, without any singletons. Material: CD4+ T cells sorted from a lymph node. The TCR sequence derives from a C3H/HeJ mouse with alopecia areata. The mice in this strain carry MHC haplotype H2-k.

CDR3 DNA (partial): TGTGCCAGCAGCCAAGATCCCTGGGGGGTGGGCCAAGAC. Translation: CASSQDPWGVGQD. The full CDR3 sequence reads CASSQDPWGVGQDTQYF. The chain joins TRBV5 to TRBJ2-5; TRBD2 matches 8 bases. The observed sequence ends 4 residues before the CDR3 terminus, with the missing tail filled in from the germline J gene. The CDR3 is made up of 17 amino acids. Germline V lookup: CDR1 LGHNA, CDR2 YNLKQL (reference sequence). After removal of 0 bases from V and 2 bases from J, the junction contained 7 bases not matched to a gene.